Described below is a single TCR beta chain sequence and its context. The antigen remains unidentified. The data are from a study of T cell responses to AZD1222 COVID-19 vaccine. Study observations and caveats: Every sample of the repertoires postdated the peak T cell response. A mostly white British donor set with more females was recruited, and clonal diversity was possibly underestimated. Regions 160-218 and 743-854 held dominance among vaccine-associated CD4 TCRs, which spanned spike.

Germline values: CDR1 SGDLS, CDR2 YYNGEE. Trimming removed 0 bases at V and 3 bases at J, with 18 bases between. The CDR3 sequence is 17 residues long. Measured with immunoSEQ multiplex PCR; TCRdb has only the in-frame clones, and not every one. The profile covers 100,000 to 120,000 clones, with around 93% appearing a single time and about 7.8% taken by the ten largest. The sequence derives from an adult in good health. The sample consisted of peripheral blood, taken on day 0 of AZD1222 vaccination. The rearrangement joins TRBV9 to TRBJ1-1; a possible D gene is TRBD1 (6 bases). CDR3 sequence (DNA): TGTGCCAGCAGCGTAGGATGGTCGTTTCAGGGGCACACTGAAGCTTTCTTT. This gives the protein CASSVGWSFQGHTEAFF.